This TCR beta chain was captured by sequencing in a study of blood T cell repertoires in COVID-19. Study-level information: Spain, Italy and the United States supplied samples that represented acute and convalescent COVID-19.

Clones were sequenced by immunoSEQ multiplex PCR, and TCRdb holds only the in-frame ones, with some missing. The profile covers over 200,000 clones, with 70% to 90% appearing a single time and approximately 12% taken by the ten largest. Trimming shortened V by 4 bases and J by 4 bases, and 12 bases separated the two germline ends. Per germline, CDR1 SGHAT and CDR2 FQNNGV. The CDR3 is made up of 14 amino acids. This clonotype was obtained from a woman under 30 who had recovered from COVID-19. The sample was peripheral blood. V usage is TRBV11-2 and J usage is TRBJ2-3, with TRBD2 as a possible D gene (6 bases). The chain's CDR3 is CASSSHAGPDTQYF. The CDR3 bases are TGTGCCAGCAGCTCCCACGCGGGACCAGATACGCAGTATTTT. Together with reference TRBV11-2 and TRBJ2-3, the CDR3 gives the full variable domain: EAGVAQSPRYKIIEKRQSVAFWCNPISGHATLYWYQQILGQGPKLLIQFQNNGVVDDSQLPKDRFSAERLKGVDSTLKIQPAKLEDSAVYLCASSSHAGPDTQYFGPGTRLTVL.